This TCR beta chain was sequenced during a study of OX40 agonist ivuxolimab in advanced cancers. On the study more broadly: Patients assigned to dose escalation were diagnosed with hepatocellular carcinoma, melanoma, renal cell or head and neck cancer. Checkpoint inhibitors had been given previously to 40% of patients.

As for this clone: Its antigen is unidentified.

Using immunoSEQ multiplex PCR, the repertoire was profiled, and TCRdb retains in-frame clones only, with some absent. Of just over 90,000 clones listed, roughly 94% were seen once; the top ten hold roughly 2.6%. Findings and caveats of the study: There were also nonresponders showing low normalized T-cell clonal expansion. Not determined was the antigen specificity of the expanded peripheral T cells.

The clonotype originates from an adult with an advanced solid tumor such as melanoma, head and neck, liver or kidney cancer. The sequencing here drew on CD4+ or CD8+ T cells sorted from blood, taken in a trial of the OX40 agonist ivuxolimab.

CDR3 nucleotide sequence: TGTGCCTGGACGGACAGGTCCTACGAGCAGTACTTC. Translated: CAWTDRSYEQYF. The chain is built from TRBV30 and TRBJ2-7; 7 positions agree with TRBD1. Germline V gene data show CDR1 as GTSNPN and CDR2 as SVGIG (reference sequence). J lost 1 base, V lost 4 bases, and 1 base had no gene match. The CDR3 runs to 12 residues.